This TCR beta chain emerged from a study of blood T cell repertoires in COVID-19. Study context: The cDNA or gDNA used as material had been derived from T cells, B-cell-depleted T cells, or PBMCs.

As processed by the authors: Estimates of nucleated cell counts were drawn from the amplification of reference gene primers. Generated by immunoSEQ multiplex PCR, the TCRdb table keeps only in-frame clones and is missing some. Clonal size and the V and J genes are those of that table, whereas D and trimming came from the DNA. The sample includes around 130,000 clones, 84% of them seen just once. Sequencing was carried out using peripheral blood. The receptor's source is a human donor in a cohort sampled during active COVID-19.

For the CDR3, the DNA is TGCAGCGTTCGGACAGGGATGGGGAACACCGGGGAGCTGTTTTTT. Protein sequence: CSVRTGMGNTGELFF. The V call is TRBV29-1, the J call TRBJ2-2, with TRBD1 matching over 8 bases. Per germline, CDR1 SQVTM and CDR2 ANQGSEA. CDR3 length equals 15 residues. J lost 1 base, V lost 5 bases, and 6 bases had no gene match.